The sequence of this T cell receptor (beta chain) was determined in a study of shared clonotypes between healthy human individuals. General study results and limits: Having only a few donors restricted how much genetic and exposure-history diversity was captured. Estimated richness values were generally larger in naive subsets than in memory subsets.

As concerns this clone: The target antigen is unknown.

Donors were healthy HIV-negative adults without recent acute infections or vaccinations. Germline-derived CDR1 and CDR2 are SGHVS and FQNEAQ. Trimming removed 1 base from V and 8 bases from J, with 9 bases in between. CDR3 length equals 14 residues. Data came from immunoSEQ multiplex PCR; TCRdb stores just in-frame clones and leaves some out. The data contain 2 million to 2.5 million clones, 90% to 96% of them singletons. The sequenced sample consisted of naive CD4+ T cells sorted from blood. This sample's subset: CD45RA+ positively selected. V and J are TRBV7-8 and TRBJ1-6; D might be TRBD1 (5 bases). This clonotype originated in a man aged 18 to 35 in good health. CDR3 sequence reads: CASSLEGNYSPLHF. DNA for the CDR3: TGTGCCAGCAGCTTAGAGGGGAATTATTCACCCCTCCACTTT. Drawing the rest from reference TRBV7-8 and TRBJ1-6, the complete variable domain is GAGVSQSPRYKVAKRGQDVALRCDPISGHVSLFWYQQALGQGPEFLTYFQNEAQLDKSGLPSDRFFAERPEGSVSTLKIQRTQQEDSAVYLCASSLEGNYSPLHFGNGTRLTVT.